This T cell receptor beta chain was retrieved from a study of memory CD4+ T cells and cytomegalovirus serostatus (dated by TCRdb to the late 2010s). About the investigation overall: A total of around 35 healthy Belgian adults, of whom 9 were CMV seropositive and about 24 were CMV seronegative, were included in the cohort. To replicate a published TCR-based CMV serostatus classifier, the researchers sequenced the CD4+ memory TCRbeta repertoires of a Belgian cohort whose cytomegalovirus serostatus was known.

What the work shows at the level of the full study, not this receptor alone: Among the 160 or so previously reported CMV-associated TCRbeta sequences, some 69 showed up in the CD4+ memory repertoires, with each one found in between one and five individuals. A median bootstrapped AUC of 0.95 with a 95% CI of 0.76-1.00 was achieved on the Belgian cohort by the original-framework classifier. For predicting CMV serostatus, the median bootstrapped AUC was approximately 0.95 using the original framework and roughly 0.92 using a US-trained random forest. The results were interpreted as suggesting that the CMV-associated TCR signature is largely present in the CD4+ memory repertoire. Only CD4+CD45RO+ memory cells were sequenced, in contrast to the original study, which included naive and memory CD4+ and CD8+ populations.

The Quick-DNA Microprep Kit was used to extract genomic DNA from the sorted cells. Amplification of TCRbeta DNA was done with the immunoSEQ hsTCRbeta kit, following the protocol from the manufacturer. TCRbeta libraries were sequenced on an Illumina MiSeq instrument. The paper's data handling went like this. Removing out-of-frame sequences left 2,204,828 distinct TCRbeta sequences, an average of about 73,000 per individual. Two values were used to score each individual: the count of roughly 150 previously reported CMV-associated TCRbeta sequences and the total count of productive distinct TCRbeta sequences. A beta-binomial model was reimplemented in Python, and scikit-learn random forests with default parameters were trained on data from the US cohort. Classifier performance on the Belgian cohort was summarized as median AUC with percentile confidence intervals over 10,000 bootstrap iterations. Held by TCRdb, this immuneACCESS table contains in-frame sequences only and omits some clones. Under half of the omission traces to an unresolved V gene where checked; the cause of the rest is unknown. D and trimming were read from the DNA, whereas the V and J calls and clone size are those reported in that table. The sample records 50,000 or so clones, 82% of which are singletons. The ten largest clonotypes hold roughly 0.6% of the sample.

A FACSAria II was used to sort memory CD4+ T cells, defined as single viable CD3+CD4+CD8-CD45RO+ cells. CMV serostatus was determined with a Roche Elecsys assay detecting serum IgG against CMV pp150, pp28, p38 and p52. After thawing, total CD4+ T cells were enriched by positive selection with CD4 magnetic microbeads. The samples came from a different study that was designed specifically to examine the CD4+ T cell memory repertoire. Peripheral blood mononuclear cells were isolated and cryopreserved according to standard operating procedures, and serum was stored at -80 degrees C. CD3-PerCP (BW264/56), CD4-APC (RPA-T4), CD45RO-PE (UCHT1) and CD8-Pacific Orange (3B5) antibodies were used for staining, and non-viable cells were excluded with Sytox blue. Via the germline V gene, CDR1 is SQVTM and CDR2 ANQGSEA. From cysteine to phenylalanine, the CDR3 is 13 amino acids long. Of the read, only the CDR3 DNA is kept; its 39 bases are in frame from base 1. V drops 7 bases and J drops 0 bases, leaving 12 bases in between.

As to this clone: The antigen this receptor binds is unknown. No base quality values were provided; no much bigger clone lies one nucleotide off.

The V gene is TRBV29-1 and the J gene is TRBJ1-1, with TRBD1 tentatively as D gene (6 bases match). Sample: memory CD4+ T cells from blood. This sequence was found in an adult in good health and CMV-seronegative. The CDR3 protein: CSAGQSMNTEAFF. The DNA reads TGCAGCGCTGGACAGTCCATGAACACTGAAGCTTTCTTT.